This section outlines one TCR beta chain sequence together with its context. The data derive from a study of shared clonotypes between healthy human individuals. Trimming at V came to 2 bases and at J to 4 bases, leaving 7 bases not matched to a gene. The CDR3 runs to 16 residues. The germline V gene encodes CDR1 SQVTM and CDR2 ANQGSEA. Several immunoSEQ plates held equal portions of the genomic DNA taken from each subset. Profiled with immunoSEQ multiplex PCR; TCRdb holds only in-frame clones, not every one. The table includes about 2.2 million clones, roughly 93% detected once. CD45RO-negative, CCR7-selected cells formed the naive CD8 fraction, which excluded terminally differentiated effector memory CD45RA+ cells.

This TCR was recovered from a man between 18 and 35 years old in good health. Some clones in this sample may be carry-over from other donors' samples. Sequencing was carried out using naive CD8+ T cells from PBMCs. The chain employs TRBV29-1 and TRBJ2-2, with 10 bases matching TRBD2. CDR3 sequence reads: CSVEPRASGSTGELFF. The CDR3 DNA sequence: TGCAGCGTTGAACCCCGGGCTAGCGGGAGCACCGGGGAGCTGTTTTTT.